This entry lists 24 T cell receptor beta chains sequenced from one sample in a study of blood T cells in healthy people across ages. The authors ran a second PCR of about 6 to 11 cycles using a sample-barcoded 5' primer and a J-beta primer mix. MiXCR, applied by TCRdb to the 5' RACE reads, yields one record per CDR3 protein. This table holds under 1,100,000 distinct CDR3 sequences, roughly 24% found once. These data were also filed under a second study, of T cells of mothers and their children.

Sequenced material: blood. The receptors shown here come from a girl aged 2 to 9 in good health.

This clonotype has a handful of counts. The chain has TRBV27 and TRBJ2-1, with TRBD2 matching over 7 bases. V shed 3 bases, J shed 8 bases, and the junction held 10 bases outside the gene matches. Germline loops: CDR1 MNHEY, CDR2 SMNVEV (reference sequence). The CDR3 spans 15 residues. The CDR3, as DNA: TGTGCCAGCAGTTTTGGGGGAGGGCCGATCCATGAGCAGTTCTTC. It yields the protein CASSFGGGPIHEQFF.

The CDR3 DNA follows: TGTGCCAGCAGCCCAGCCAGCGTAAACGAGCAGTACTTC. This codes for CASSPASVNEQYF. This rearrangement joins TRBV7-9 to TRBJ2-1; D unclear. The J call may be in error: the DNA end matches TRBJ2-7 better. Germline CDR1 reads SEHNR; CDR2 reads FQNEAQ (reference sequence). The CDR3 has 13 amino acids.

The table lists this clonotype with a few counts. A junction end diverges from the germline sequence, so it may reflect a read error. CDR3 coding DNA: TGCAGCGTTAAAGACCCCCTCGGAACCGGGGGAGGCTACACCTTC. As protein: CSVKDPLGTGGGYTF. The rearrangement links TRBV29-1 to TRBJ1-2; possibly TRBD1 for D (5 bases). Germline assignment: CDR1 SQVTM and CDR2 ANQGSEA. The CDR3 totals 15 residues.

This chain joins TRBV12-3 or TRBV12-4 and TRBJ2-3, with D possibly called TRBD1 or TRBD2 (5 bases each). Trimming removed 3 bases at V and 2 bases at J, with 9 bases between. The CDR3 has 14 residues. As DNA, the CDR3 is TGTGCCAGCAGTTTTTTCGGGGCCACAGATACGCAGTATTTT. Protein: CASSFFGATDTQYF.

The chain joins TRBV5-1 to TRBJ2-5; D is uncertain. Germline CDR1 SGHRS, CDR2 YFSETQ. The V and J ends lost 2 bases and 1 base respectively, with 6 bases between them. CDR3 length: 13 amino acids. As DNA, the CDR3 is TGCGCCAGCAGCTTCCAGATCCAAGAGACCCAGTACTTC. It is translated as CASSFQIQETQYF.

V and J are TRBV12-3 or TRBV12-4 and TRBJ1-1; no reliable D call. This CDR3 has 15 residues. V shed 6 bases and J shed 2 bases, with 16 bases lying between them. DNA for the CDR3: TGTGCCAGCAGCCCACAAGCGGGGAGAAACACTGAAGCTTTCTTT. Translated, it gives CASSPQAGRNTEAFF.

V and J are TRBV29-1 and TRBJ1-2; D may be TRBD1 (6 bases). Germline CDR1 reads SQVTM; CDR2 reads ANQGSEA. The V end lost 0 bases, the J end lost 4 bases, and 12 bases lay between the germline ends. CDR3 length: 14 amino acids. CDR3 protein: CSVEDRQAFYGYTF. The CDR3 DNA follows: TGCAGCGTTGAAGATAGACAGGCCTTCTATGGCTACACCTTC.

The V gene is TRBV19, the J gene TRBJ2-7; D remains unclear. The germline V and J ends were trimmed by 1 base and 2 bases, with 12 bases remaining between them. Germline CDR1 is LNHDA and CDR2 is SQIVND (reference sequence). The CDR3 covers 15 residues. CDR3 in amino acids: CASSIVPSDPYEQYF. The CDR3 DNA reads TGTGCCAGTAGTATAGTGCCCTCAGACCCCTACGAGCAGTACTTC.

This clonotype was seen a handful of times. The CDR3 is CASSRRLGDQYV. CDR3 DNA: TGTGCCAGCAGCCGCCGGCTGGGGGATCAGTACGTC. The V and J genes are TRBV7-2 and TRBJ2-7, with D perhaps TRBD1 or TRBD2 (5 bases each). Between the trimmed V and J ends, which lost 5 bases and 10 bases, there was a span of 15 bases. Germline V CDR1 and CDR2: SGHTA, FQGNSA. This CDR3 is 12 amino acids long.

This clonotype was seen only once. The chain recombines TRBV11-1 with TRBJ2-5; 9 bases fit TRBD1. The J call is in doubt because the DNA end fits TRBJ2-1 better. This CDR3 region has 14 residues. Germline V gene data show CDR1 as SGHAT and CDR2 as FQDESV (reference sequence). The CDR3 DNA follows: TGTGCCAGCAGCCCCCGGGACAGGGTTTATGAGCAGTTCTTC. It translates to CASSPRDRVYEQFF.

This chain links TRBV29-1 with TRBJ1-4, with 8 bases lining up with TRBD1. CDR1 is SQVTM and CDR2 is ANQGSEA in the germline V gene. CDR3 size: 15 residues. V shed 3 bases and J 7 bases; nucleotides not matched to a gene: 10. The CDR3 protein is CSVELDREVGEKLFF. In DNA form, the CDR3 reads TGCAGCGTTGAGTTGGACAGGGAAGTAGGTGAAAAACTGTTTTTT.

This clonotype was seen a few times. One end of the junction does not line up with germline, which may come from a read error. The chain recombines TRBV5-1 with TRBJ2-1, with D possibly matching TRBD2 (6 bases). The CDR3 is made up of 15 amino acids. Germline V lookup: CDR1 SGHRS, CDR2 YFSETQ. The CDR3 coding sequence is TGTGCCAGCAGCTTGGCACGGGAGTCCTACAATGAGCAGTTCTTC. Translating it yields CASSLARESYNEQFF.

V is TRBV7-2 and J is TRBJ1-3; no definite D call. This CDR3 comprises 14 residues. Germline V CDR1 and CDR2: SGHTA, FQGNSA. The V and J ends lost 5 bases and 12 bases respectively, with 20 bases between them. This CDR3 reads CASSPISMTYNIYF. The CDR3 bases are TGTGCCAGCAGCCCAATATCTATGACTTACAACATATATTTT.

CDR3 region: CSARTTSGTDTQYF. The CDR3 DNA follows: TGCAGTGCTAGGACCACCTCCGGCACAGATACGCAGTATTTT. The chain has TRBV20-1 and TRBJ2-3, with no clear D. Germline lookup yields CDR1 DFQATT and CDR2 SNEGSKA (reference sequence). This CDR3 spans 14 amino acids. Trimming took off 3 bases at V and 1 base at J, with 11 bases between the two ends.

This clonotype has a handful of counts. The genes are TRBV2 and TRBJ1-4; D is unresolved. V dropped 1 base and J dropped 4 bases, with 7 bases sitting between them. CDR1 is SNHLY, CDR2 FYNNEI, per germline. The CDR3 runs to 14 residues. The DNA of the CDR3 is TGTGCCAGCAGTGAAGGTCCTGTTAATGAAAAACTGTTTTTT. Protein sequence: CASSEGPVNEKLFF.

The rearrangement uses TRBV28 and TRBJ2-3; TRBD2 aligns across 14 bases. The junction had 9 bases not matched to a gene; V was cut back by 5 bases and J by 2 bases. This CDR3 is 18 amino acids long. The germline V gene encodes CDR1 MDHEN and CDR2 SYDVKM. CDR3 amino acids: CASSHPGTSGGFTDTQYF. Here the CDR3 DNA reads TGTGCCAGCAGTCACCCCGGGACTAGCGGGGGCTTCACAGATACGCAGTATTTT.

This clonotype was seen a few times. The chain joins TRBV7-9 to TRBJ2-5; 10 bases fit TRBD1. Per the germline V gene, CDR1 is SEHNR and CDR2 is FQNEAQ (reference sequence). With 5 bases clipped from V and 11 bases from J, the junction kept 14 bases outside the gene matches. The CDR3 extends over 15 amino acids. The CDR3 sequence is CASSIRQGARFEQYF. The CDR3 DNA reads as TGTGCCAGCAGCATTCGACAGGGGGCGCGGTTTGAGCAGTACTTC.

The rearrangement uses TRBV7-9 and TRBJ2-5; the match to TRBD1 covers 8 bases. The J call may be incorrect, as the DNA end agrees better with TRBJ2-7. The CDR3 sequence is 16 residues long. Germline V gene data show CDR1 as SEHNR and CDR2 as FQNEAQ (reference sequence). CDR3 coding DNA: TGTGCCAGCAGCGTAACCGGGACAGGCTTCGGGTACGAGCAGTACTTC. This codes for CASSVTGTGFGYEQYF.

This chain links TRBV4-1 with TRBJ2-5; 7 bases are shared with TRBD2. The end of the DNA is better explained by TRBJ2-7, so the J call may be wrong. The germline V gene has CDR1 MGHRA and CDR2 YSYEKL. The CDR3 extends over 15 amino acids. The CDR3, as DNA: TGCGCCAGCAGCCAGGCGGGAGCAATGGAGTACGAGCAGTACTTC. Translated, it gives CASSQAGAMEYEQYF.

This clonotype was seen more than once but under ten times. The rearrangement links TRBV6-1 to TRBJ2-3; 9 bases line up with TRBD1. The CDR3 runs 16 residues. V shed 4 bases and J 6 bases; nucleotides not matched to a gene: 11. Germline lookup yields CDR1 MNHNS and CDR2 SASEGT. CDR3 residues: CASSALRSDRGDTQYF. The CDR3 region has the DNA TGTGCCAGCAGTGCCTTGAGGTCGGACAGGGGTGATACGCAGTATTTT.

This clonotype was found a few times. V and J are TRBV25-1 and TRBJ1-1, with D possibly TRBD1 on 5 matching bases. This CDR3 is built from 14 residues. Germline V CDR1 and CDR2: MGHDK, SYGVNS. V was clipped by 6 bases and J by 1 base, with 12 bases between them. CDR3 region: CASRRGGANTEAFF. The CDR3 nucleotides read TGTGCCAGCAGGAGGGGAGGGGCGAACACTGAAGCTTTCTTT. The full variable domain, completed using reference TRBV25-1 and TRBJ1-1, is EADIYQTPRYLVIGTGKKITLECSQTMGHDKMYWYQQDPGMELHLIHYSYGVNSTEKGDLSSESTVSRIRTEHFPLTLESARPSHTSQYLCASRRGGANTEAFFGQGTRLTVV.

This clonotype was picked up one time. V usage is TRBV7-2 and J usage is TRBJ2-3, with D perhaps matching TRBD2 (5 bases). In germline, CDR1 is SGHTA, CDR2 FQGNSA. The CDR3 has 16 amino acids. Trimming shortened V by 1 base and J by 2 bases, and 13 bases separated the two germline ends. The CDR3 sequence is CASSLDQGLLTDTQYF. In DNA form, the CDR3 reads TGTGCCAGCAGCTTAGACCAAGGACTGCTCACAGATACGCAGTATTTT.

This clonotype was counted a few times. This chain joins TRBV20-1 and TRBJ2-5; no definite D call. Germline lookup yields CDR1 DFQATT and CDR2 SNEGSKA (reference sequence). V lost 0 bases to trimming and J lost 9 bases, with 8 bases between them. This CDR3 spans 11 amino acids. The CDR3: CSARDQVAQYF. In DNA, the CDR3 is TGCAGTGCTAGAGATCAGGTGGCCCAGTACTTC.

The CDR3 reads CASSSMGGLAGVQETQYF. Here the CDR3 DNA reads TGTGCCAGCAGTTCTATGGGGGGACTAGCGGGGGTCCAAGAGACCCAGTACTTC. The rearrangement uses TRBV7-8 and TRBJ2-5; TRBD2 matches 14 bases. Germline assignment: CDR1 SGHVS and CDR2 FQNEAQ. J was trimmed by 1 base and V by 6 bases; bases with no gene match: 10. The CDR3 has 18 residues.